This T cell receptor beta chain was obtained from a study of control samples from healthy donors and cancer patients. The CDR3 has 16 residues. Germline CDR1 is KGHSH and CDR2 is LQKENI. V was shortened by 3 bases and J by 5 bases, with 19 bases between the two germline ends. Profiling relied on immunoSEQ multiplex PCR, and the TCRdb table lists in-frame clones only, not all of them. Among roughly 80,000 clones listed, about nine tenths were seen once. This clonotype originated in a man in his fifties or sixties in good health. The chain joins TRBV18 to TRBJ2-5, with D possibly being TRBD1 (5 bases). The sequenced sample consisted of blood. The CDR3 DNA reads TGTGCCAGCTCACCCACAGGATTTGGGGCCAGGGAGACCCAGTACTTC. It encodes CASSPTGFGARETQYF.